The TCR beta chain under discussion was sequenced for a study of blood T cell repertoires in COVID-19. Study summary: Samples came from the United States, Italy and Spain, spanning acute and convalescent COVID-19.

With 2 bases clipped from V and 2 bases from J, the junction kept 4 bases outside the gene matches. Germline V gene data show CDR1 as SGHDT and CDR2 as YYEEEE. The length of the CDR3 is 15 residues. In Seattle, patients joined the study during active infection and were tracked longitudinally. In the source study's methods: Reference gene primer amplification yielded estimated nucleated cell counts. This table comes from immunoSEQ multiplex PCR, and its TCRdb copy is limited to in-frame clones, with some not included. V, J and clone size derive from that table, while D and trimming were established from the DNA sequence. The table records about 120,000 clones, 90% of them present only once.

The chain employs TRBV5-6 and TRBJ2-5, with TRBD1 matching 9 bases. Source material: peripheral blood. The receptor was isolated from a woman aged 55-70 years with COVID-19, enrolled during active disease. The CDR3 DNA reads TGTGCCAGCAGCTTCGGGACAGGGATACAAGAGACCCAGTACTTC. Translated: CASSFGTGIQETQYF.